A single sample is the source of the 19 T cell receptor beta chains below, sequenced in a study of T-cell memory formation after mild COVID-19. TCRdb re-called the 5' RACE reads with MiXCR, one entry per CDR3 protein. The sample lists hundreds of thousands of distinct CDR3 sequences; about 23% were seen once. Sequences were obtained from PBMCs or a T cell subset sorted from them (not recorded which). These receptors all stem from an adult woman who had mild COVID-19 (a few samples of this study predate the infection). Cell type and time point are not known.

This clonotype was found a few times. The chain combines TRBV10-3 with TRBJ1-2; possibly TRBD1 for D (5 bases). Germline V gene data show CDR1 as ENHRY and CDR2 as SYGVKD. V lost 5 bases and J 8 bases, leaving 24 bases between the germline ends. CDR3 length: 16 residues. The CDR3 DNA reads as TGTGCCATCAGTATGCGCGCCCCAGGGACGGGAGAAGGCTACACCTTC. The encoded protein is CAISMRAPGTGEGYTF.

The rearrangement joins TRBV25-1 to TRBJ2-5; the D gene could be TRBD1 or TRBD2 (5 bases each). The CDR3 consists of 12 residues. Germline assignment: CDR1 MGHDK and CDR2 SYGVNS. The V end was cut by 8 bases, the J end by 7 bases, with 14 bases between. The CDR3 DNA is TGTGCCAGCCAGGGAGCAAAGGGGACCCAGTACTTC. It specifies CASQGAKGTQYF.

The table lists this clonotype with a few counts. V and J are TRBV12-3 or TRBV12-4 and TRBJ2-1; a possible D gene is TRBD2 (6 bases). The V end was cut by 1 base, the J end by 7 bases, with 14 bases between. This CDR3 comprises 15 residues. The DNA of the CDR3 is TGTGCCAGCAGTTTAGGTGGGGAGGTTGAAAATGAGCAGTTCTTC. Its protein product is CASSLGGEVENEQFF.

This clonotype was seen a few times. CDR3 protein: CASSLDSGGYEQYF. The CDR3 nucleotides read TGTGCCAGCAGTTTGGACTCCGGGGGGTACGAGCAGTACTTC. The chain carries TRBV7-6 and TRBJ2-7; 7 nucleotides agree with TRBD2. The V segment lost 6 bases and the J segment 4 bases; nucleotides outside the gene matches: 9. Germline V gene lookup returns CDR1 SGHVS and CDR2 FNYEAQ. This CDR3 has 14 residues.

This clonotype was counted a few times. The chain recombines TRBV4-3 with TRBJ2-7, with TRBD1 matching over 11 bases. V lost 4 bases to trimming and J lost 0 bases; unmatched junction nucleotides: 14. Per germline, CDR1 LGHNA and CDR2 YSLEER. The CDR3 extends over 19 amino acids. CDR3 amino acids: CASSRGRGQGDLYSYEQYF. The CDR3 nucleotides are TGCGCCAGCAGCCGAGGAAGGGGACAGGGGGACTTATACTCCTACGAGCAGTACTTC.

The sample holds a few counts of this clonotype. V gene TRBV6-5 combines with J gene TRBJ1-1, with D unresolved. CDR1 MNHEY and CDR2 SVGAGI come from the germline V gene. Trimming shortened V by 8 bases and J by 4 bases, and 17 bases separated the two germline ends. The CDR3 has 14 amino acids. The CDR3 region is CASRGWGVSTEAFF. The CDR3 DNA sequence: TGTGCCAGCCGGGGATGGGGTGTTAGCACTGAAGCTTTCTTT.

This clonotype showed up just a few times. The CDR3 reads CSARGDRGRGTEAFF. For the CDR3, the DNA is TGCAGCGCCCGTGGGGACAGGGGACGGGGCACTGAAGCTTTCTTT. This sequence joins TRBV29-1 and TRBJ1-1; 10 bases are a match to TRBD1. Germline loops: CDR1 SQVTM, CDR2 ANQGSEA. The J segment lost 4 bases and the V segment lost 7 bases, leaving 12 bases of the junction unmatched. The CDR3 spans 15 residues.

This sequence joins TRBV7-3 and TRBJ2-1; D remains unclear. With 5 bases removed from V and 7 bases from J, the gap between germline ends came to 12 bases. This CDR3 has 13 amino acids. The germline V gene has CDR1 SGHTA and CDR2 FQGTGA. The CDR3 DNA sequence: TGTGCCAGCAGCACCTTCCACGGGAATGAGCAGTTCTTC. It encodes CASSTFHGNEQFF. Supplemented by reference TRBV7-3 and TRBJ2-1, the full variable domain reads GAGVSQTPSNKVTEKGKYVELRCDPISGHTALYWYRQSLGQGPEFLIYFQGTGAADDSGLPNDRFFAVRPEGSVSTLKIQRTERGDSAVYLCASSTFHGNEQFFGPGTRLTVL.

This clonotype came up a few times. The V call is TRBV7-2, the J call TRBJ2-1; 7 bases align to TRBD2. Germline CDR1 is SGHTA and CDR2 is FQGNSA. This CDR3 region has 14 residues. With V trimmed by 6 bases and J by 4 bases, 6 bases remained unmatched. Here the CDR3 reads CASSRLRGYNEQFF. As DNA, the CDR3 is TGTGCCAGCAGTCGGTTGCGGGGGTACAATGAGCAGTTCTTC.

This clonotype has just a few counts. V gene TRBV7-9 combines with J gene TRBJ2-7, with TRBD1 matching over 10 bases. Germline V CDR1 and CDR2: SEHNR, FQNEAQ (reference sequence). V shed 2 bases and J 5 bases; nucleotides not matched to a gene: 3. CDR3 length: 14 residues. DNA of the CDR3: TGTGCCAGCAGCTTATCGGGGACAGGGGACGAGCAGTACTTC. This translates into CASSLSGTGDEQYF.

This clonotype was seen more than once but under ten times. CDR3 protein: CASSWEINTEAFF. The CDR3 region has the DNA TGCGCCAGCAGCTGGGAAATCAACACTGAAGCTTTCTTT. The V gene is TRBV5-1, the J gene TRBJ1-1; D is unresolved. V lost 3 bases to trimming and J lost 2 bases, with 8 bases between them. This CDR3 contains 13 residues. Germline values: CDR1 SGHRS, CDR2 YFSETQ.

Many counts were recorded for this clonotype. The chain is built from TRBV6-2 or TRBV6-3 and TRBJ2-2; 15 bases match TRBD2. The V gene's germline CDR1 is MNHEY and CDR2 SVGEGT. The length of the CDR3 is 20 residues. Trimming at V came to 1 base and at J to 5 bases, leaving 11 bases not matched to a gene. CDR3 protein: CASSYYGLAGGPRVTGELFF. DNA of the CDR3: TGTGCCAGCAGTTACTACGGACTAGCGGGAGGGCCGAGGGTTACCGGGGAGCTGTTTTTT.

J is TRBJ2-7 and V is TRBV15; 8 bases align to TRBD2. This CDR3 has 14 amino acids. With V trimmed by 5 bases and J by 3 bases, 6 bases remained unmatched. From germline, CDR1 is LNHNV and CDR2 YYDKDF (reference sequence). CDR3 amino acids: CATSGAGVGYEQYF. CDR3 DNA sequence: TGTGCCACCAGCGGAGCGGGAGTAGGCTACGAGCAGTACTTC. The complete variable domain, with remaining parts taken from reference TRBV15 and TRBJ2-7, reads DAMVIQNPRYQVTQFGKPVTLSCSQTLNHNVMYWYQQKSSQAPKLLFHYYDKDFNNEADTPDNFQSRRPNTSFCFLDIRSPGLGDTAMYLCATSGAGVGYEQYFGPGTRLTVT.

This chain uses TRBV7-9 with TRBJ2-2, with 8 bases identical to TRBD1. The CDR3 length is 18 residues. Germline V gene sequence: CDR1 SEHNR, CDR2 FQNEAQ (reference sequence). V lost 5 bases, J lost 0 bases, and 11 bases stayed unmatched. In DNA form, the CDR3 reads TGTGCCAGCAGCCAAGGATATAGACAGGGGCCGAACACCGGGGAGCTGTTTTTT. Translated: CASSQGYRQGPNTGELFF. Full variable domain (remainder filled in from reference TRBV7-9 and TRBJ2-2): DTGVSQNPRHKITKRGQNVTFRCDPISEHNRLYWYRQTLGQGPEFLTYFQNEAQLEKSRLLSDRFSAERPKGSFSTLEIQRTEQGDSAMYLCASSQGYRQGPNTGELFFGEGSRLTVL.

V and J are TRBV7-9 and TRBJ2-7; 10 bases match TRBD1. V trimming: 4 bases; J trimming: 2 bases; junction bases outside the gene matches: 17. The CDR3 runs 19 residues. Per germline, CDR1 SEHNR and CDR2 FQNEAQ (reference sequence). CDR3 in amino acids: CASSYQLGQGRSGAYEQYF. The CDR3 coding sequence is TGTGCCAGCAGCTACCAATTGGGACAGGGGCGTTCCGGAGCCTACGAGCAGTACTTC.

This clonotype was counted between two and nine times. This chain links TRBV7-8 with TRBJ1-4, with 8 bases aligning to TRBD1. Germline CDR1 is SGHVS and CDR2 is FQNEAQ. J was trimmed by 3 bases and V by 1 base; bases with no gene match: 1. This CDR3 comprises 15 residues. CDR3 in amino acids: CASSLGRGPNEKLFF. In nucleotides, the CDR3 is TGTGCCAGCAGCTTAGGCAGGGGGCCTAATGAAAAACTGTTTTTT.

The rearrangement links TRBV7-3 to TRBJ2-1; 8 bases agree with TRBD2. V lost 8 bases and J lost 8; bases outside the gene matches: 14. The V gene's germline CDR1 is SGHTA and CDR2 FQGTGA. The CDR3 runs 15 residues. CDR3 loop: CASGRRAGGIDEQFF. Here the CDR3 DNA reads TGTGCCAGCGGGCGGCGGGCGGGAGGCATCGATGAGCAGTTCTTC.

The J gene is TRBJ2-5, the V gene TRBV2; D may be TRBD1 (7 bases). V was trimmed by 3 bases and J by 7 bases, leaving 12 bases between them. Germline V gene lookup returns CDR1 SNHLY and CDR2 FYNNEI. This CDR3 is 13 amino acids long. The CDR3 is CASSERQGGTQYF. CDR3 nucleotide sequence: TGTGCCAGCAGTGAGAGGCAGGGGGGGACCCAGTACTTC.

This clonotype came up a few times. V is TRBV7-2 and J is TRBJ2-7; 11 nucleotides agree with TRBD2. The V gene end was trimmed by 5 bases and the J gene end by 0 bases; junction bases not matched to a gene: 9. Looked up from germline, CDR1 is SGHTA and CDR2 is FQGNSA. The CDR3 totals 17 residues. CDR3 residues: CASSPGLAGGSSYEQYF. CDR3 DNA sequence: TGTGCCAGCAGCCCGGGGTTAGCGGGGGGGAGCTCCTACGAGCAGTACTTC.